The 32 T cell receptor beta chains below were found in one sample sequenced in a study of blood T cell repertoires in COVID-19. Profiled with immunoSEQ multiplex PCR; TCRdb holds only in-frame clones, not every one. The sample lists 200,000 to 250,000 clones, about 91% occurring once. Sequences were obtained from PBMCs or T cells enriched from blood (not recorded which). These receptors all come from a man between 18 and 29 years old with acute COVID-19.

V usage is TRBV2 and J usage is TRBJ2-1; 7 bases map to TRBD1. Germline lookup yields CDR1 SNHLY and CDR2 FYNNEI. V dropped 1 base and J dropped 6; count of bases not matched to a gene: 12. This CDR3 is built from 17 residues. Here the CDR3 DNA reads TGTGCCAGCAGTGAAGGCAGGGGGTACTCCGGAGGCAATGAGCAGTTCTTC. Translation gives CASSEGRGYSGGNEQFF.

The V and J genes are TRBV6-1 and TRBJ1-1, with D maybe TRBD1 (5 bases). Germline loops: CDR1 MNHNS, CDR2 SASEGT. V gave up 4 bases and J gave up 0 bases, with 15 bases separating them. The CDR3 is made up of 16 amino acids. In DNA, the CDR3 is TGTGCCAGCAGTGGACCCCTTAGACAGATGAACACTGAAGCTTTCTTT. Protein: CASSGPLRQMNTEAFF.

This clone was seen only once. The CDR3 region has the DNA TGTGCCAGCAGAACGGAGGAGTCGGGCTACACCTTC. The encoded protein is CASRTEESGYTF. This chain uses TRBV11-2 with TRBJ1-2, with no clear D. Germline CDR1 SGHAT, CDR2 FQNNGV. The CDR3 has 12 amino acids. V lost 6 bases and J lost 8, with 13 bases in between.

This CDR3 is CASSLPLSEQFF. The CDR3 DNA reads as TGTGCCAGCAGTTTACCGCTGAGTGAGCAGTTCTTC. V is TRBV27 and J is TRBJ2-1; the D is unclear. CDR3 length: 12 amino acids. Germline values: CDR1 MNHEY, CDR2 SMNVEV (reference sequence). Between the trimmed V and J ends, which lost 2 bases and 9 bases, there was a span of 8 bases.

A few counts support this clone. This chain uses TRBV2 with TRBJ2-5; D is possibly TRBD2 (7 bases). CDR3 size: 14 residues. Trimming stripped 8 bases from V and 5 bases from J, with 18 bases between. The germline V gene encodes CDR1 SNHLY and CDR2 FYNNEI. CDR3 sequence (DNA): TGTGCCAGCTCCTCCTCGGGGGGCTCGGAGACCCAGTACTTC. It encodes CASSSSGGSETQYF.

This chain links TRBV2 with TRBJ2-2, with a tentative D call TRBD2 (6 bases). Germline V gives CDR1 SNHLY, CDR2 FYNNEI. CDR3 size: 14 residues. V lost 6 bases, J lost 4 bases, and 12 bases lay in between. The CDR3 DNA reads TGTGCCAGCAGGGGGGGAGAGAGCACCGGGGAGCTGTTTTTT. Encoded protein: CASRGGESTGELFF.

The chain joins TRBV28 to TRBJ1-5, with D maybe TRBD1 (5 bases). The ends were cut back, 6 bases at V and 3 bases at J, with 15 bases in the middle. In germline, CDR1 is MDHEN, CDR2 SYDVKM. This CDR3 comprises 15 residues. CDR3 sequence: CASSPSGGDNQPQHF. For the CDR3, the DNA is TGTGCCAGCAGCCCATCCGGGGGGGACAATCAGCCCCAGCATTTT.

This clone was seen only once. J is TRBJ2-3 and V is TRBV9; 8 nucleotides agree with TRBD2. V trimming: 0 bases; J trimming: 7 bases; junction bases outside the gene matches: 13. This CDR3 comprises 17 residues. Germline-derived CDR1 and CDR2 are SGDLS and YYNGEE. The CDR3 DNA is TGTGCCAGCAGCGTAGGAAGGGGACTAGGCGAAGTTCATACGCAGTATTTT. Protein sequence: CASSVGRGLGEVHTQYF.

Points on this clone: Within the sample, other DNA sequences also encode this same CDR3. V usage is TRBV27 and J usage is TRBJ2-7; 7 positions agree with TRBD2. Germline-derived CDR1 and CDR2 are MNHEY and SMNVEV (reference sequence). With 5 bases clipped from V and 2 bases from J, the junction kept 6 bases outside the gene matches. The CDR3 runs to 14 residues. CDR3 coding DNA: TGTGCCAGCAGTCCGTTAGCGGGTGCCTACGAGCAGTACTTC. Amino acids: CASSPLAGAYEQYF.

This clone was counted once. The genes are TRBV11-2 and TRBJ2-5; maybe TRBD1 (6 bases). This CDR3 comprises 16 residues. V was shortened by 1 base and J by 5 bases, with 17 bases between the two germline ends. CDR1 and CDR2 (germline): SGHAT, FQNNGV. The CDR3 loop is CASSLGSWGQGETQYF. Here the CDR3 DNA reads TGTGCCAGCAGCTTAGGCTCGTGGGGGCAGGGGGAGACCCAGTACTTC.

This clone was observed a single time. The rearrangement uses TRBV28 and TRBJ2-1; perhaps TRBD1 as D (6 bases). Germline CDR1 is MDHEN and CDR2 is SYDVKM. V gave up 4 bases and J gave up 0 bases, with 13 bases separating them. The CDR3 consists of 16 residues. Here the CDR3 DNA reads TGTGCCAGCAGTTCTAGGACAGACGGCTCCTACAATGAGCAGTTCTTC. Translated: CASSSRTDGSYNEQFF.

V and J are TRBV7-2 and TRBJ2-1; TRBD1 agrees at 8 bases. V was clipped by 8 bases and J by 7 bases; unmatched bases: 7. The CDR3 covers 13 residues. CDR1 is SGHTA, CDR2 FQGNSA, per germline. The chain's CDR3 is CASRQGSSNEQFF. The DNA of the CDR3 is TGTGCCAGCCGACAGGGGTCGTCGAATGAGCAGTTCTTC.

This rearrangement joins TRBV27 to TRBJ2-2; a weak D match, TRBD1 (5 bases). There are 15 residues in the CDR3. Deletions cut 5 bases from V and 6 bases from J, with 16 bases between. CDR1 MNHEY and CDR2 SMNVEV come from the germline V gene (reference sequence). The CDR3 DNA reads TGTGCCAGCAGTCCCCTCGACAGAGAGCCCGGGGAGCTGTTTTTT. It is translated as CASSPLDREPGELFF.

This rearrangement joins TRBV7-2 to TRBJ1-5; 10 bases fit TRBD1. Germline V lookup: CDR1 SGHTA, CDR2 FQGNSA. The V and J ends lost 0 bases and 7 bases, in that order; junction bases with no gene match: 3. The CDR3 runs to 15 residues. The CDR3 loop reads CASSLAGQGGQPQHF. The CDR3 DNA sequence: TGTGCCAGCAGCTTAGCCGGACAGGGGGGCCAGCCCCAGCATTTT.

This chain uses TRBV19 with TRBJ1-5, with D possibly matching TRBD1 (5 bases). There are 16 residues in the CDR3. In germline, CDR1 is LNHDA, CDR2 SQIVND (reference sequence). V dropped 3 bases and J dropped 3 bases, with 15 bases sitting between them. The CDR3 nucleotides are TGTGCCAGTAGTATTGGGGGAGGAGGGATCAATCAGCCCCAGCATTTT. Translating it yields CASSIGGGGINQPQHF. Full variable domain (rest looked up from reference TRBV19 and TRBJ1-5): DGGITQSPKYLFRKEGQNVTLSCEQNLNHDAMYWYRQDPGQGLRLIYYSQIVNDFQKGDIAEGYSVSREKKESFPLTVTSAQKNPTAFYLCASSIGGGGINQPQHFGDGTRLSIL.

This chain joins TRBV6-1 and TRBJ1-2, with D maybe TRBD1 (6 bases). Between the trimmed V and J ends, which lost 2 bases and 1 base, there was a span of 20 bases. CDR1 is MNHNS and CDR2 is SASEGT in the germline V gene. The length of the CDR3 is 18 residues. CDR3 bases: TGTGCCAGCAGTGAATCTAGAGGAAGGGCAGGGGATAACTATGGCTACACCTTC. Translating gives CASSESRGRAGDNYGYTF.

The chain joins TRBV11-3 to TRBJ2-7, with D unresolved. The CDR3 totals 14 residues. V dropped 5 bases and J dropped 1 base, with 12 bases sitting between them. Germline V gives CDR1 SGHNT, CDR2 YENEEA. The CDR3 region has the DNA TGTGCCAGCAGCGCCATAAGAGGATCCTACGAGCAGTACTTC. Protein: CASSAIRGSYEQYF.

V usage is TRBV29-1 and J usage is TRBJ2-7, with TRBD1 matching over 8 bases. After removal of 6 bases from V and 7 bases from J, the junction contained 14 bases not matched to a gene. The CDR3 loop spans 14 amino acids. CDR1 and CDR2 (germline): SQVTM, ANQGSEA. CDR3: CSVATGTGLEEQYF. CDR3 coding DNA: TGCAGCGTCGCCACCGGGACAGGCTTGGAAGAGCAGTACTTC.

This clone was seen a handful of times. Germline and junction disagree at one end, which may indicate a read error. The chain couples TRBV6-4 to TRBJ2-1, with D uncertain. The CDR3 runs 15 residues. The germline V gene has CDR1 MRHNA and CDR2 SNTAGT. CDR3 nucleotides: TGTGCCAGCAGTCTGGAGCCGGCCTCCCACAATGAGCAGTTCTTC. Protein sequence: CASSLEPASHNEQFF.

J is TRBJ1-2 and V is TRBV29-1; D perhaps matches TRBD1 (5 bases). The germline V gene has CDR1 SQVTM and CDR2 ANQGSEA. The CDR3 runs 11 residues. V was clipped by 3 bases and J by 7 bases, with 9 bases between them. Here the CDR3 DNA reads TGCAGCGTTGAGTACAGGACTGGCTACACCTTC. Its translation is CSVEYRTGYTF.

This clone was detected only once. V and J are TRBV6-5 and TRBJ1-1, with a tentative D call TRBD1 (6 bases). V dropped 8 bases and J dropped 1 base, with 11 bases sitting between them. The CDR3 loop spans 13 amino acids. Germline V gene data show CDR1 as MNHEY and CDR2 as SVGAGI. This CDR3 reads CASRQGGNTEAFF. In DNA, the CDR3 is TGTGCCAGCCGCCAAGGGGGGAACACTGAAGCTTTCTTT.

The rearrangement joins TRBV27 to TRBJ2-3; 7 bases line up with TRBD2. Germline-derived CDR1 and CDR2 are MNHEY and SMNVEV (reference sequence). J lost 2 bases, V lost 8 bases, and 7 bases had no gene match. This CDR3 is built from 14 residues. Here the CDR3 reads CASGLADLTDTQYF. The CDR3 DNA reads as TGTGCCAGCGGGCTAGCGGATCTCACAGATACGCAGTATTTT.

The chain couples TRBV28 to TRBJ1-1; D perhaps matches TRBD1 (6 bases). V was pared by 3 bases and J by 1 base, with 12 bases between. Germline V lookup: CDR1 MDHEN, CDR2 SYDVKM. CDR3 size: 15 residues. The chain's CDR3 is CASSLVGGRNTEAFF. CDR3 nucleotide sequence: TGTGCCAGCAGTTTGGTTGGGGGCCGGAACACTGAAGCTTTCTTT.

The chain employs TRBV3-1 (or the pseudogene TRBV3-2) and TRBJ2-2; maybe TRBD2 (5 bases). The germline V and J ends were trimmed by 4 bases and 6 bases, with 12 bases remaining between them. This CDR3 region has 14 residues. The germline gives CDR1 LGHDT, CDR2 YNNKEL (reference sequence). The CDR3 coding sequence is TGTGCCAGCAGCCTCCCGCCCGGGGCCGGGGAGCTGTTTTTT. It codes for CASSLPPGAGELFF.

The J gene is TRBJ1-5, the V gene TRBV19, with TRBD1 matching over 12 bases. V was pared by 6 bases and J by 0 bases, with 18 bases of the junction left unmatched. Looked up from germline, CDR1 is LNHDA and CDR2 is SQIVND (reference sequence). The CDR3 runs 21 residues. In DNA form, the CDR3 reads TGTGCCAGTAGAACGGGTGGGACCGGGACAGGGGGCCAATATAGCAATCAGCCCCAGCATTTT. It translates to CASRTGGTGTGGQYSNQPQHF.

The chain recombines TRBV9 with TRBJ2-1; D might be TRBD2 (5 bases). V was cut by 0 bases and J by 2 bases, with 6 bases left in between. In germline, CDR1 is SGDLS, CDR2 YYNGEE. This CDR3 contains 14 residues. CDR3 sequence: CASSVGGTYNEQFF. Written as DNA, the CDR3 is TGTGCCAGCAGCGTAGGAGGGACCTACAATGAGCAGTTCTTC.

The chain employs TRBV7-9 and TRBJ1-1, with D uncertain. With 1 base removed from V and 4 bases from J, the gap between germline ends came to 7 bases. Germline CDR1 and CDR2: SEHNR and FQNEAQ (reference sequence). This CDR3 has 13 amino acids. This CDR3 reads CASSLEVSTEAFF. The DNA for the CDR3 is TGTGCCAGCAGCTTAGAAGTGAGCACTGAAGCTTTCTTT.

This clone is a singleton in its sample. V usage is TRBV11-2 and J usage is TRBJ2-1; 7 positions agree with TRBD2. Trimming removed 3 bases from V and 6 bases from J; junction bases left unmatched: 11. The CDR3 is 16 residues long. CDR1 is SGHAT and CDR2 is FQNNGV in the germline V gene. The CDR3 sequence: CASSFRYSGMANEQFF. In DNA form, the CDR3 reads TGTGCCAGCAGCTTTAGGTACAGCGGGATGGCCAATGAGCAGTTCTTC. Variable domain in full (rest from reference TRBV11-2 and TRBJ2-1): EAGVAQSPRYKIIEKRQSVAFWCNPISGHATLYWYQQILGQGPKLLIQFQNNGVVDDSQLPKDRFSAERLKGVDSTLKIQPAKLEDSAVYLCASSFRYSGMANEQFFGPGTRLTVL.

This rearrangement joins TRBV4-1 to TRBJ1-5; D is ambiguous. Trimming shortened V by 0 bases and J by 6 bases, and 12 bases separated the two germline ends. Germline V lookup: CDR1 MGHRA, CDR2 YSYEKL. CDR3 length equals 15 residues. CDR3 bases: TGCGCCAGCAGCCAAGACCTCGGGGTGATTCAGCCCCAGCATTTT. Translated, it gives CASSQDLGVIQPQHF.

The chain links TRBV10-3 to TRBJ2-7; 9 nucleotides match TRBD2. CDR1 is ENHRY and CDR2 is SYGVKD in the germline V gene. V was clipped by 4 bases and J by 0 bases; unmatched bases: 4. The CDR3 has 15 residues. The CDR3 is CAISGLAGISYEQYF. For the CDR3, the DNA is TGTGCCATCAGTGGGCTAGCGGGGATCTCCTACGAGCAGTACTTC.

This chain joins TRBV6-2 or TRBV6-3 and TRBJ2-7, with D tentatively TRBD2 (6 bases). The CDR3 consists of 14 residues. V gave up 4 bases and J gave up 4 bases, with 14 bases separating them. Germline V gene data show CDR1 as MNHEY and CDR2 as SVGEGT. CDR3 sequence: CASSLGPRGYEQYF. In nucleotides, the CDR3 is TGTGCCAGCAGTTTAGGGCCTCGGGGGTACGAGCAGTACTTC.

J is TRBJ2-3 and V is TRBV5-1; TRBD1 agrees at 10 bases. The germline V gene encodes CDR1 SGHRS and CDR2 YFSETQ. The CDR3 contains 15 residues. The V gene end was trimmed by 4 bases and the J gene end by 4 bases; junction bases not matched to a gene: 6. The CDR3 coding sequence is TGCGCCAGCAGCCTCCGGGACAGGGGCTCAGATACGCAGTATTTT. It translates to CASSLRDRGSDTQYF.